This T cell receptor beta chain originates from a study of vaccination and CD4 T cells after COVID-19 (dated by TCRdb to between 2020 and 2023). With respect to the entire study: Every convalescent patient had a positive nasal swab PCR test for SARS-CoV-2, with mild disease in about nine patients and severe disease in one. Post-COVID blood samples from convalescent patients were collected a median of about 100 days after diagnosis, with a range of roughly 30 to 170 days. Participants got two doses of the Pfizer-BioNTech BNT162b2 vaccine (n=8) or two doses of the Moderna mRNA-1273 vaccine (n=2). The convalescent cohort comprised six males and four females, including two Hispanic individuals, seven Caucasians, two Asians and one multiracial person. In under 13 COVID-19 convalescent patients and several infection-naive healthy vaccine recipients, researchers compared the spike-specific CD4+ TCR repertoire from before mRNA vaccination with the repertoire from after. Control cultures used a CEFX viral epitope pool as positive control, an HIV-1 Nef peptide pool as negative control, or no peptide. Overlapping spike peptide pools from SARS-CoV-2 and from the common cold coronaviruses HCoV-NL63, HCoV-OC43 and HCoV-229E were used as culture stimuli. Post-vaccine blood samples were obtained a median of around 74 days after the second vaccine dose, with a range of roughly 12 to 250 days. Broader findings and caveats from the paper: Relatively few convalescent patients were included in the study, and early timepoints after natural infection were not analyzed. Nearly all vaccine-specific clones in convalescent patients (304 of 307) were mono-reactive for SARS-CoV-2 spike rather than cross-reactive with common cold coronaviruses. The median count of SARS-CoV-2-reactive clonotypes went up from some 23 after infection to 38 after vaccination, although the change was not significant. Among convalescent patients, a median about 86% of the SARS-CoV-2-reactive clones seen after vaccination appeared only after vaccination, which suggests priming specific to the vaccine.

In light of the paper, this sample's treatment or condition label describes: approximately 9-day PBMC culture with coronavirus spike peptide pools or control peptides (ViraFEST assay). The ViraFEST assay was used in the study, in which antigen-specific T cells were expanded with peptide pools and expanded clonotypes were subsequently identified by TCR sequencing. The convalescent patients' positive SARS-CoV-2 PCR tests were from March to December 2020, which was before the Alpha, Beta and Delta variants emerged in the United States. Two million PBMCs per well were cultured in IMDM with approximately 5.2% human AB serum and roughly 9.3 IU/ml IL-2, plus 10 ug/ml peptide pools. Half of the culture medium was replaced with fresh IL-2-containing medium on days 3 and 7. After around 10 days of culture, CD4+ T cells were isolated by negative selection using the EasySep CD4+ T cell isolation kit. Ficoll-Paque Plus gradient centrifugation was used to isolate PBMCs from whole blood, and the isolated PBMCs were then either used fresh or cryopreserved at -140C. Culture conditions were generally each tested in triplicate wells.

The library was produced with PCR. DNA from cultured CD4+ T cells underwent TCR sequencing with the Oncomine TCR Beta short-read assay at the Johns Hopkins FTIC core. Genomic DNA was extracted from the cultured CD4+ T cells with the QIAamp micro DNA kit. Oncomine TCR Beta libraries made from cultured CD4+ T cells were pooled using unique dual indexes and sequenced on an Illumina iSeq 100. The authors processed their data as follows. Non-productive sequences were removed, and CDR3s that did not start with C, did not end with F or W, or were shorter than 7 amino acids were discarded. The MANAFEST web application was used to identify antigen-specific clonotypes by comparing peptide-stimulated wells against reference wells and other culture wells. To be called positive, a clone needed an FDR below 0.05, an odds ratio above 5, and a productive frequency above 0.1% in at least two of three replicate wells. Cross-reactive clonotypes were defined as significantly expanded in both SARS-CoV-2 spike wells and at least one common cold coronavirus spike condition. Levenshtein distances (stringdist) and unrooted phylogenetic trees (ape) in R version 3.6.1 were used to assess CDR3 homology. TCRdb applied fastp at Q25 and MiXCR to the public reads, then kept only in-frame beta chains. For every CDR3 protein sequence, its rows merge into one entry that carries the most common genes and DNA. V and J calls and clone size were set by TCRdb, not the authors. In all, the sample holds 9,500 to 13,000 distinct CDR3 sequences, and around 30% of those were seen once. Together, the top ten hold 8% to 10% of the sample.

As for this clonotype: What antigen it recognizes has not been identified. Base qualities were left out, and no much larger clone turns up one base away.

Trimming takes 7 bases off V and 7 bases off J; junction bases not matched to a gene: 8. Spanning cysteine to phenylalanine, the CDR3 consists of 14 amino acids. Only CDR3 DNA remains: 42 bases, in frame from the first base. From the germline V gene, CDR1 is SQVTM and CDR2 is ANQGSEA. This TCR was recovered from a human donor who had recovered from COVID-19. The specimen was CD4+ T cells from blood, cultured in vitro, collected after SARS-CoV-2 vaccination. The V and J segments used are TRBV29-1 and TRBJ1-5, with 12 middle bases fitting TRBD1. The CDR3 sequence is CSAAGTGGGQPQHF. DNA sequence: TGCAGCGCGGCGGGGACAGGGGGCGGCCAGCCCCAGCATTTT. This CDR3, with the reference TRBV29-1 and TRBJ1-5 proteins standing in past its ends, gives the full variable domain SAVISQKPSRDICQRGTSLTIQCQVDSQVTMMFWYRQQPGQSLTLIATANQGSEATYESGFVIDKFPISRPNLTFSTLTVSNMSPEDSSIYLCSAAGTGGGQPQHFGDGTRLSIL.